The rows below give T cell receptor beta chains drawn from one sample of a study of T-cell memory formation after mild COVID-19. TCRdb reanalysed the 5' RACE reads using MiXCR and keeps one entry per CDR3 protein. The table lists a few hundred thousand distinct CDR3 sequences, roughly 15% of them singletons. The material sequenced was PBMCs or a T cell subset sorted from them (not recorded which). The receptors were sampled from a man aged 18 to 29 who had mild COVID-19 (a few samples of this study predate the infection). Cell type and time point are not known. Both conserved end residues are part of each CDR3. Fields, in order: D gene, clone size, J gene, V gene, CDR3 protein, CDR3 DNA. A D gene is named only where the DNA matches it firmly. Where a row states a size, it is once, few, many or the class of an expanded clone; other rows omit it.

TRBD1 | NA | TRBJ1-2 | TRBV7-2 | CASSPVGGDYGYTF | TGTGCCAGCAGCCCCGTAGGGGGCGACTATGGCTACACCTTC
NA | few | TRBJ1-5 | TRBV4-1 | CASSQEWYQPQHF | TGCGCCAGCAGCCAAGAGTGGTATCAGCCCCAGCATTTT
NA | few | TRBJ2-1 | TRBV28 | CASSLPSVSRGEQFF | TGTGCCAGCAGTTTGCCTAGCGTCTCCAGAGGTGAGCAGTTCTTC
NA | few | TRBJ1-1 | TRBV28 | CASSLSGLLTEAFF | TGTGCCAGCAGTTTATCAGGGTTGTTAACTGAAGCTTTCTTT
NA | many | TRBJ2-2 | TRBV5-6 | CASTRWLRGELFF | TGTGCCAGCACCCGATGGCTTCGCGGGGAGCTGTTTTTT
NA | NA | TRBJ2-2 | TRBV2 | CASSDQGSTGELFF | TGTGCCAGCAGTGATCAGGGGAGCACCGGGGAGCTGTTTTTT
NA | many | TRBJ2-2 | TRBV4-2 | CASSRRPQELNTGELFF | TGTGCCAGCAGCCGACGCCCACAGGAATTGAACACCGGGGAGCTGTTTTTT
TRBD2 | many | TRBJ2-3 | TRBV5-1 | CASSLAGGAGVTTDTQYF | TGCGCCAGCAGCTTGGCCGGGGGAGCGGGGGTTACCACAGATACGCAGTATTTT
NA | once | TRBJ2-7 | TRBV13 | CASSLLPGRDYEQYF | TGTGCCAGCAGCTTACTCCCCGGCAGAGACTACGAGCAGTACTTC
NA | NA | TRBJ1-4 | TRBV12-3/TRBV12-4 | CASSNRAEKLFF | TGTGCCAGCAGCAACAGGGCTGAAAAACTGTTTTTT